The rows below give T cell receptor beta chains drawn from one sample of a study of blood T cell repertoires in COVID-19. Produced via immunoSEQ multiplex PCR; TCRdb's table is partial and in-frame only. This sample has around 250,000 clones, with over 75% found just once. Sequences were obtained from peripheral blood. Receptor source: a middle-aged man with active or convalescent COVID-19. The CDR3 runs from the conserved cysteine through the conserved F or W. D genes are given only for firm matches. Clone sizes are given selectively: once, few, many, or a class where the clone is expanded.

TGTGCCAGCAAGACCGGGGGACAGGGGCCTAATTCACCCCTCCACTTT	CASKTGGQGPNSPLHF	TRBD1	.	TRBJ1-6	16	TRBV28
TGTGCCAGCTCACCACAGGGGGGGCTCGGAAACACCATATATTTT	CASSPQGGLGNTIYF	.	.	TRBJ1-3	15	TRBV18
TGTGCCAGCAGCCAGGATTACATGAACACTGAAGCTTTCTTT	CASSQDYMNTEAFF	.	.	TRBJ1-1	14	TRBV2
TGTGCCAGCTCAAGTAACCGCCGGGAGACCCAGTACTTC	CASSSNRRETQYF	.	.	TRBJ2-5	13	TRBV18
TGCGCCAGCAGCCAAAACCCGGGACAGGGGGAGGGGGACTCCTACGAGCAGTACTTC	CASSQNPGQGEGDSYEQYF	TRBD1	.	TRBJ2-7	19	TRBV4-3
TGTGCCAGCAGCGATCCGGGACAGGGGTGGCGACAGCCCCAGCATTTT	CASSDPGQGWRQPQHF	TRBD1	once	TRBJ1-5	16	TRBV28
TGCGCCAGCAGCCAAAGGGGCGCGTCGGGAGCAGATACGCAGTATTTT	CASSQRGASGADTQYF	.	once	TRBJ2-3	16	TRBV4-1
TGTGCCAGCAGCTTAGGGACAGTTAACACTGAAGCTTTCTTT	CASSLGTVNTEAFF	.	.	TRBJ1-1	14	TRBV7-8
TGTGCCAGCAGCTCCCGGGAGCTCTACAATGAGCAGTTCTTC	CASSSRELYNEQFF	.	.	TRBJ2-1	14	TRBV11-2
TGTGCCAGCAGTTACTTCCGTGGACTAACCGACAATGAGCAGTTCTTC	CASSYFRGLTDNEQFF	.	.	TRBJ2-1	16	TRBV6-2/TRBV6-3
TGTGCCATCAGTGAGTCGACAGGGGGCTATCAGCCCCAGCATTTT	CAISESTGGYQPQHF	TRBD1	.	TRBJ1-5	15	TRBV10-3
TGTGCCAGCAGCCAAGTATGGGGGGGCTACACTGAAGCTTTCTTT	CASSQVWGGYTEAFF	.	.	TRBJ1-1	15	TRBV14
TGTGCCAGCAGCCCGCGCAGGGTAGCGGGAAGTTCTGAGCAGTTCTTC	CASSPRRVAGSSEQFF	TRBD2	.	TRBJ2-1	16	TRBV9
TGTGCCAGCAGTGAAGTAACAGGGGGCAGTGGCTACACCTTC	CASSEVTGGSGYTF	TRBD1	.	TRBJ1-2	14	TRBV28
TGTGCCAGCCGGTACAGCCTCTCCACAGATACGCAGTATTTT	CASRYSLSTDTQYF	.	.	TRBJ2-3	14	TRBV4-2
TGTGCCAGTAAACCGTTCGGAACTAATGAAAAACTGTTTTTT	CASKPFGTNEKLFF	.	.	TRBJ1-4	14	TRBV19
TGCGCCAGCAGCCCAGGGAACCTACAGGGATTCGGCTACACCTTC	CASSPGNLQGFGYTF	.	.	TRBJ1-2	15	TRBV4-3
TGTGCCAGCAGGTGGGAAGGGGGAATGGGTGAGCAGTTCTTC	CASRWEGGMGEQFF	.	.	TRBJ2-1	14	TRBV6-4
TGTGCCAGTAGTATTGGGAGCTCTTATAGCAATCAGCCCCAGCATTTT	CASSIGSSYSNQPQHF	.	.	TRBJ1-5	16	TRBV19
TGTGCCAGCAGACTTGGACTAGCGGGAGGCGCAGATACGCAGTATTTT	CASRLGLAGGADTQYF	TRBD2	.	TRBJ2-3	16	TRBV2
TGCAGCGTTGGGCTAGCGGGAGGTGGTACGCAGTATTTT	CSVGLAGGGTQYF	TRBD2	.	TRBJ2-3	13	TRBV29-1
TGTGCCAGCAGCTCTGGACAGTCGGAGACCCAGTACTTC	CASSSGQSETQYF	.	.	TRBJ2-5	13	TRBV28
TGTGCCAGCAGCGCAGGTCCGGCGGGAGGGGACACCGGGGAGCTGTTTTTT	CASSAGPAGGDTGELFF	TRBD2	.	TRBJ2-2	17	TRBV9
TGTGCCAGCAGCCGCGGGGGCAATCAGCCCCAGCATTTT	CASSRGGNQPQHF	.	few	TRBJ1-5	13	TRBV3-1/TRBV3-2
TGTGCCAGCAGTTTACTTGATAGGCGGGGTCGGCCTGCAACTAATGAAAAACTGTTTTTT	CASSLLDRRGRPATNEKLFF	.	.	TRBJ1-4	20	TRBV27
TGTGCCAGCACCAGGGTTTACACAGATACGCAGTATTTT	CASTRVYTDTQYF	.	once	TRBJ2-3	13	TRBV7-2
TGTGCCAGCAGTGAAGCGCCTGGGGGGGGGACGGATCAGCCCCAGCATTTT	CASSEAPGGGTDQPQHF	.	once	TRBJ1-5	17	TRBV2
TGTGCCAGCAGCGCAGACTACCAAGAGACCCAGTACTTC	CASSADYQETQYF	.	.	TRBJ2-5	13	TRBV5-4
TGCAGCGTTGAAGATCGGGTAGCGGGCGGTAGCAGAGTGCAGTACTTC	CSVEDRVAGGSRVQYF	TRBD2	once	TRBJ2-7	16	TRBV29-1
TGTGCCAGCAGCTTAAGGCCAGGGCCCTTCAACGCTTTCTTT	CASSLRPGPFNAFF	.	.	TRBJ1-1	14	TRBV11-2
TGTGCCAGCAGCTTAGGGACAGACTACTATGGCTACACCTTC	CASSLGTDYYGYTF	.	.	TRBJ1-2	14	TRBV7-2
TGTGCCAGCAGCGTCACACAGGGGTTTACTGAAGCTTTCTTT	CASSVTQGFTEAFF	TRBD1	few	TRBJ1-1	14	TRBV9
TGTGCCACCTCGGGGACCTACAATGAGCAGTTCTTC	CATSGTYNEQFF	.	.	TRBJ2-1	12	TRBV2
TGTGCCAGCAGTTTATCGAATCAGGGTTACAATGAGCAGTTCTTC	CASSLSNQGYNEQFF	.	.	TRBJ2-1	15	TRBV27
TGTGCCAGCAGCTCCGACAGGGCGCGGAGCAATCAGCCCCAGCATTTT	CASSSDRARSNQPQHF	TRBD1	.	TRBJ1-5	16	TRBV7-8
TGTGCCAGCAGAAGACTACCCCGGGACAGGGAATCCTATAATTCACCCCTCCACTTT	CASRRLPRDRESYNSPLHF	TRBD1	.	TRBJ1-6	19	TRBV13
TGTGCCAGCAGTTTCAGGACAGGGGCGAATGGCTACACCTTC	CASSFRTGANGYTF	TRBD1	.	TRBJ1-2	14	TRBV27
TGCGCCAGCAGCCAAGGAGGGACTCCAACGACAGATACGCAGTATTTT	CASSQGGTPTTDTQYF	.	.	TRBJ2-3	16	TRBV4-1
TGTGCCAGCAGTCCCGGACAGGGTGGTCAGCCCCAGCATTTT	CASSPGQGGQPQHF	TRBD1	.	TRBJ1-5	14	TRBV7-6
TGTGCCAGCAGCTCTTACGGGAGCACAGATACGCAGTATTTT	CASSSYGSTDTQYF	.	few	TRBJ2-3	14	TRBV3-1/TRBV3-2
TGTGCCAGTACTGTCAGTATATATCACAATGAGCAGTTCTTC	CASTVSIYHNEQFF	.	.	TRBJ2-1	14	TRBV19
TGTGCCAGTAGTCCGCCAAATGGACTGCATTACAATGAGCAGTTCTTC	CASSPPNGLHYNEQFF	.	.	TRBJ2-1	16	TRBV19
TGTGCCAGCAGCGTAGGGTCGGGTTCGGGCACCGGGGAGCTGTTTTTT	CASSVGSGSGTGELFF	.	.	TRBJ2-2	16	TRBV9
TGTGCCAGCAGACAGGGCTTAAGTCAGCCCCAGCATTTT	CASRQGLSQPQHF	.	.	TRBJ1-5	13	TRBV5-8
TGTGCCAGTAGTCCCTTGACAGGGTTGGAGACCCAGTACTTC	CASSPLTGLETQYF	TRBD1	.	TRBJ2-5	14	TRBV19
TGCGCCAGCAGCACCCGGGACACAAGAGGGTCCGGGGAGCTGTTTTTT	CASSTRDTRGSGELFF	.	.	TRBJ2-2	16	TRBV5-1
TGTGCCAGCAGTGAAACTCCAGGGGGGGAAAAACTGTTTTTT	CASSETPGGEKLFF	TRBD1	few	TRBJ1-4	14	TRBV2
TGTGCCAGCTCGTGGGGCGGAAGTACCATGAACACTGAAGCTTTCTTT	CASSWGGSTMNTEAFF	.	.	TRBJ1-1	16	TRBV5-6
TGTGCCAGTAGTACTCTAAGGTATATAGGAGATGAGCAGTTCTTC	CASSTLRYIGDEQFF	.	.	TRBJ2-1	15	TRBV19
TGTGCCAGCAGTGTAGAGCGGAGCTCCTACAATGAGCAGTTCTTC	CASSVERSSYNEQFF	.	.	TRBJ2-1	15	TRBV2
TGTGCCAGCAGTACAAACACTGAAGCTTTCTTT	CASSTNTEAFF	.	.	TRBJ1-1	11	TRBV12-3/TRBV12-4
TGTGCCAGCAGCTCTAGCGGGAGCCAGTATTTT	CASSSSGSQYF	TRBD2	.	TRBJ2-3	11	TRBV5-6
TGTGCCAGCAGCCCCGAGGGCGTAAAAGAGACCCAGTACTTC	CASSPEGVKETQYF	.	.	TRBJ2-5	14	TRBV7-9
TGTGCCAGCAGCTCCGGGACAGGTTCCTCTGGAAACACCATATATTTT	CASSSGTGSSGNTIYF	TRBD1	.	TRBJ1-3	16	TRBV7-8
TGTGCCACCAGCAGAGAACCAGGGGGGTCCTATAATTCACCCCTCCACTTT	CATSREPGGSYNSPLHF	TRBD1	.	TRBJ1-6	17	TRBV15